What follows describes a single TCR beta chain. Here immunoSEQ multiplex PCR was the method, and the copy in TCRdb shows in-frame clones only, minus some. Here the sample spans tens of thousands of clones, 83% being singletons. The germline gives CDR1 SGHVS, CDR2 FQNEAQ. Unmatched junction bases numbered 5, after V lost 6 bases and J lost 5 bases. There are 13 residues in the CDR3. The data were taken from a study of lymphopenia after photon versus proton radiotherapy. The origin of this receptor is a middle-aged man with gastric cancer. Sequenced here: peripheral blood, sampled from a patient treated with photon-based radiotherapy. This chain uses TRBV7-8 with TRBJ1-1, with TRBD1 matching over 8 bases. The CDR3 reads CASRNRGGTEAFF. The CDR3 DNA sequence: TGTGCCAGCAGGAACAGGGGGGGGACTGAAGCTTTCTTT.